This T cell receptor (beta chain) comes out of a study of T cells in localized non-small cell lung cancer. The length of the CDR3 is 15 residues. V dropped 3 bases and J dropped 1; count of bases not matched to a gene: 4. CDR1 and CDR2 (germline): SGHRS, YFSETQ. Note on this clone: Its antigen is unknown.

Study results and limitations: Higher adjacent-lung clonality was associated with shorter survival. In adjacent lung appeared a median around 55 of the top 100 tumor clones. Exceeding tumor, uninvolved adjacent lung had the highest T cell clonality.

The data were produced by immunoSEQ multiplex PCR, yet TCRdb's version contains in-frame clones alone and is incomplete. The sample has tens of thousands of clones; 91% are singletons. The chain uses TRBV5-1 and TRBJ2-5, with 9 positions matching TRBD1. This sequence was found in an older female donor with stage II lung adenocarcinoma. This sample comprised peripheral blood mononuclear cells, obtained before any cancer treatment. CDR3 sequence: CASSWGQGSQETQYF. The CDR3 DNA reads as TGCGCCAGCAGCTGGGGACAGGGATCCCAAGAGACCCAGTACTTC.